This TCR beta chain stems from a study of cytomegalovirus exposure and HLA in healthy donors. Overall study results and limits: Fewer N-insertions than the roughly 670-donor mean were reportedly shown by an Asian-associated ancestry cluster in a later analysis. In a later analysis, HLA-associated TCR beta chains were more clonally expanded than equally common others.

This clone was seen only a few times. Its target is unknown. 60 Vbeta and 13 Jbeta primers were used in PCR. Assay: immunoSEQ multiplex PCR; the TCRdb copy retains only in-frame clones and omits some. The sample yields about 120,000 clones, roughly 73% seen once. The CDR3 length is 14 residues. V dropped 7 bases and J dropped 1; count of bases not matched to a gene: 3. In germline, CDR1 is MNHEY, CDR2 SVGAGI. The specimen was PBMCs. This chain connects TRBV6-5 to TRBJ1-2, with TRBD1 identical over 10 bases. The origin of this receptor is a woman in her 30s in good health and CMV-seronegative. The CDR3 nucleotides read TGTGCCAGCACGGGACAGGGGCGTAACTATGGCTACACCTTC. The encoded protein is CASTGQGRNYGYTF.